These 22 T cell receptor beta chains share one sample of origin, sequenced in a study of CD39 and CD103 CD8 tumor-infiltrating T cells. Some clones are missing from TCRdb's copy, which holds only in-frame ones; the method was immunoSEQ multiplex PCR. The table has around 800 clones, 60% to 80% seen once. What was sequenced was CD39- CD103+ CD8+ T cells sorted from the tumor. The subset: CD103+CD39- single-positive CD45RA- CD8 T cells. Every receptor here comes from a human donor with head and neck squamous cell carcinoma.

V usage is TRBV2 and J usage is TRBJ2-5, with 7 bases identical to TRBD2. The tail of the sequence fits TRBJ2-7 better, so the J call may be wrong. The CDR3 is 14 residues long. The germline V gene encodes CDR1 SNHLY and CDR2 FYNNEI. CDR3 amino acids: CASRVSGASYEQYF. The CDR3 DNA reads as TGTGCCAGCAGAGTCAGCGGGGCCTCCTACGAGCAGTACTTC.

This clone was seen a few times. The J gene is TRBJ2-5, the V gene TRBV7-9, with a weak D call TRBD2 (5 bases). The germline CDR1 and CDR2 sequences are SEHNR and FQNEAQ (reference sequence). The CDR3 covers 19 residues. Trimming stripped 3 bases from V and 6 bases from J, with 29 bases between. The CDR3: CASSFPAEVSFSIGKTQYF. The CDR3, as DNA: TGTGCCAGCAGCTTCCCGGCGGAGGTTAGCTTCTCGATCGGGAAGACCCAGTACTTC.

A single count supports this clone. This chain links TRBV10-3 with TRBJ1-5; possible D gene TRBD1, 5 bases. Germline V gene lookup returns CDR1 ENHRY and CDR2 SYGVKD. The CDR3 extends over 13 amino acids. V was cut by 8 bases and J by 4 bases, with 12 bases left in between. The CDR3 DNA is TGTGCCATCGGACTTGGGGCGAATCAGCCCCAGCATTTT. Translated: CAIGLGANQPQHF.

This chain connects TRBV19 to TRBJ1-2; 9 positions agree with TRBD1. V lost 7 bases, J lost 5 bases, and 11 bases stayed unmatched. The CDR3 is 15 residues long. Per the germline V gene, CDR1 is LNHDA and CDR2 is SQIVND (reference sequence). CDR3 in amino acids: CASTETGTGIYGYTF. For the CDR3, the DNA is TGTGCCAGTACCGAAACCGGGACAGGGATTTATGGCTACACCTTC.

The rearrangement uses TRBV7-9 and TRBJ2-7, with D possibly TRBD1 on 6 matching bases. CDR1 SEHNR and CDR2 FQNEAQ come from the germline V gene (reference sequence). V dropped 5 bases and J dropped 2 bases, with 13 bases sitting between them. The CDR3 runs 14 residues. CDR3 nucleotides: TGTGCCAGCAGCCCTAAGACAGGAACCTACGAGCAGTACTTC. Translated, it gives CASSPKTGTYEQYF.

This chain links TRBV9 with TRBJ2-7; TRBD2 aligns across 10 bases. The CDR3 spans 16 residues. Trimming cost V 4 bases and J 0 bases; bases outside gene matches: 7. In germline, CDR1 is SGDLS, CDR2 YYNGEE. DNA for the CDR3: TGTGCCAGCAGCCCTCGAGCGGGGGGGCCCTCCTACGAGCAGTACTTC. Translation gives CASSPRAGGPSYEQYF.

This rearrangement joins TRBV4-1 to TRBJ2-7; a weak D match, TRBD2 (5 bases). The V and J ends lost 0 bases and 6 bases respectively, with 12 bases between them. This CDR3 is built from 14 residues. Germline values: CDR1 MGHRA, CDR2 YSYEKL. The CDR3 loop reads CASSQEGEGGEQYF. For the CDR3, the DNA is TGCGCCAGCAGCCAAGAAGGAGAGGGCGGCGAGCAGTACTTC.

V and J are TRBV14 and TRBJ1-5; D is unresolved. In germline, CDR1 is SGHDN, CDR2 FVKESK. Trimming cost V 0 bases and J 2 bases, with 14 bases left between them. This CDR3 has 17 residues. The CDR3 DNA reads TGTGCCAGCAGCCAAGAAGTCCCGGGTGGGGGCAATCAGCCCCAGCATTTT. Its protein product is CASSQEVPGGGNQPQHF.

The J gene is TRBJ1-5, the V gene TRBV7-9, with D tentatively TRBD1 (5 bases). With 5 bases removed from V and 7 bases from J, the gap between germline ends came to 15 bases. CDR3 size: 14 residues. Germline CDR1 and CDR2: SEHNR and FQNEAQ (reference sequence). The CDR3 DNA reads TGTGCCAGCAGCCCATACGGGGGGAACCAGCCCCAGCATTTT. This codes for CASSPYGGNQPQHF. The whole variable domain, remainder taken from reference TRBV7-9 and TRBJ1-5, is DTGVSQNPRHKITKRGQNVTFRCDPISEHNRLYWYRQTLGQGPEFLTYFQNEAQLEKSRLLSDRFSAERPKGSFSTLEIQRTEQGDSAMYLCASSPYGGNQPQHFGDGTRLSIL.

CDR3 in amino acids: CASRQLDREAFF. DNA of the CDR3: TGTGCCAGCAGACAGCTCGACAGGGAAGCTTTCTTT. This chain links TRBV5-5 with TRBJ1-1, with a weak D call TRBD1 (6 bases). The CDR3 loop spans 12 amino acids. V lost 5 bases and J 8 bases, leaving 13 bases between the germline ends. Germline CDR1 and CDR2: SGHKS and YYEKEE (reference sequence).

The genes are TRBV11-2 and TRBJ2-1; 7 bases are a match to TRBD1. The CDR3 is 16 amino acids. The V gene's germline CDR1 is SGHAT and CDR2 FQNNGV. After removal of 5 bases from V and 7 bases from J, the junction contained 14 bases not matched to a gene. The CDR3 bases are TGTGCCAGCAGCCGACAGGGCACCAACCGGCGGAATGAGCAGTTCTTC. It encodes CASSRQGTNRRNEQFF.

The rearrangement joins TRBV7-9 to TRBJ1-2; D is ambiguous. Per the germline V gene, CDR1 is SEHNR and CDR2 is FQNEAQ (reference sequence). The CDR3 runs to 11 residues. Trimming left V 2 bases short and J 10 bases short, with 8 bases between. The CDR3 nucleotides are TGTGCCAGCAGCTTAAGCCACGACTACACCTTC. Residues: CASSLSHDYTF. Drawing the rest from reference TRBV7-9 and TRBJ1-2, the complete variable domain is DTGVSQNPRHKITKRGQNVTFRCDPISEHNRLYWYRQTLGQGPEFLTYFQNEAQLEKSRLLSDRFSAERPKGSFSTLEIQRTEQGDSAMYLCASSLSHDYTFGSGTRLTVV.

This chain connects TRBV7-8 to TRBJ2-3, with 7 bases matching TRBD1. Unmatched junction bases numbered 8, after V lost 5 bases and J lost 3 bases. The germline V gene encodes CDR1 SGHVS and CDR2 FQNEAQ. The CDR3 is 15 residues long. CDR3 DNA: TGTGCCAGCAGCACCAACAGGGGAGCAACAGATACGCAGTATTTT. It yields the protein CASSTNRGATDTQYF.

The rearrangement links TRBV27 to TRBJ2-5; no reliable D call. In germline, CDR1 is MNHEY, CDR2 SMNVEV (reference sequence). V lost 2 bases to trimming and J lost 5 bases, with 9 bases between them. The CDR3 consists of 13 residues. The CDR3, as DNA: TGTGCCAGCAGTTTAATCCCATATGAGACCCAGTACTTC. Translating it yields CASSLIPYETQYF.

This clone was recorded only once. The V gene is TRBV5-8, the J gene TRBJ1-5; D not resolved. V gave up 5 bases and J gave up 1 base, with 10 bases separating them. Germline lookup yields CDR1 SGHTS and CDR2 YDEGEE. The CDR3 contains 14 residues. CDR3 in amino acids: CASSPRPSNQPQHF. The CDR3 nucleotides read TGTGCCAGCAGTCCCCGACCCAGCAATCAGCCCCAGCATTTT.

V is TRBV27 and J is TRBJ1-6, with a possible D match to TRBD1 (5 bases). This CDR3 comprises 14 residues. V was cut by 5 bases and J by 7 bases, with 12 bases left in between. Germline V gene lookup returns CDR1 MNHEY and CDR2 SMNVEV (reference sequence). CDR3 sequence (DNA): TGTGCCAGCAGTCCCGGGACTGCCAATTCACCCCTCCACTTT. The encoded protein is CASSPGTANSPLHF.

The rearrangement joins TRBV27 to TRBJ1-2, with 10 nucleotides matching TRBD1. This CDR3 is 16 amino acids long. Germline CDR1 reads MNHEY; CDR2 reads SMNVEV (reference sequence). J lost 4 bases, V lost 2 bases, and 7 bases had no gene match. The CDR3 spells CASSLAGTGDFYGYTF. The CDR3 DNA is TGTGCCAGCAGTTTAGCCGGGACAGGGGATTTCTATGGCTACACCTTC.

The gene calls are TRBV9 and TRBJ1-2; 7 nucleotides line up with TRBD1. Germline CDR1 and CDR2: SGDLS and YYNGEE. The CDR3 consists of 14 residues. Trimming cost V 4 bases and J 4 bases; bases outside gene matches: 7. The CDR3 sequence is CASSPRQGGYGYTF. CDR3 in DNA: TGTGCCAGCAGCCCCAGACAGGGTGGCTATGGCTACACCTTC.

The chain employs TRBV19 and TRBJ2-7, with 8 bases identical to TRBD2. V lost 3 bases and J lost 5; bases outside the gene matches: 9. This CDR3 is built from 15 residues. Germline V CDR1 and CDR2: LNHDA, SQIVND (reference sequence). The CDR3 is CASSMFLVGGDEQYF. As DNA, the CDR3 is TGTGCCAGTAGTATGTTTTTGGTCGGGGGGGACGAGCAGTACTTC.

This clone came up a few times. The V and J genes are TRBV7-6 and TRBJ1-6; 9 bases line up with TRBD1. From germline, CDR1 is SGHVS and CDR2 FNYEAQ. After removal of 4 bases from V and 7 bases from J, the junction contained 2 bases not matched to a gene. The CDR3 sequence is 14 residues long. The CDR3 reads CASSSDRGNSPLHF. CDR3 sequence (DNA): TGTGCCAGCAGCTCCGACAGGGGGAATTCACCCCTCCACTTT.

The chain carries TRBV11-1 and TRBJ2-1; TRBD1 is a possible D gene (6 bases). The CDR3 is made up of 15 amino acids. V was trimmed by 10 bases and J by 2 bases, leaving 18 bases between them. CDR1 and CDR2 from the germline V gene are SGHAT and FQDESV (reference sequence). The CDR3 nucleotides are TGTGCCACCGGAATCTCGACAGGCCCCTACAATGAGCAGTTCTTC. Amino acids: CATGISTGPYNEQFF.

The chain recombines TRBV19 with TRBJ2-3, with 8 nucleotides matching TRBD2. This CDR3 is built from 15 residues. V shed 3 bases, J shed 5 bases, and the junction held 7 bases outside the gene matches. From germline, CDR1 is LNHDA and CDR2 SQIVND (reference sequence). This CDR3 is CASSIGGGMGDTQYF. The CDR3 nucleotides are TGTGCCAGTAGTATTGGCGGGGGGATGGGAGATACGCAGTATTTT. Full variable domain (rest looked up from reference TRBV19 and TRBJ2-3): DGGITQSPKYLFRKEGQNVTLSCEQNLNHDAMYWYRQDPGQGLRLIYYSQIVNDFQKGDIAEGYSVSREKKESFPLTVTSAQKNPTAFYLCASSIGGGMGDTQYFGPGTRLTVL.